The present entry profiles one T cell receptor beta chain with its context. The antigen is unknown. These data originate in a study of radiation and T cells in renal cell carcinoma. Overall study: Nephrectomy followed 15 Gy stereotactic body radiation by 4 weeks.

Germline values: CDR1 MNHNS, CDR2 SASEGT. V lost 3 bases and J lost 2; bases outside the gene matches: 5. The CDR3 contains 15 residues. Sequenced by immunoSEQ multiplex PCR; TCRdb stores in-frame clones only, minus some. Seen here are 100,000 to 150,000 clones, about four fifths observed once, and the top ten hold approximately 5%. Time point: blood 2 weeks post-SBRT. Treatment defined: 15 Gy SBRT to primary tumor, nephrectomy 4 weeks later. Study results and caveats: No pretreatment tumor biopsies were available for baseline clonotypes. Top tumor clonotypes rose in blood 2 weeks post-radiation, then contracted.

The gene calls are TRBV6-1 and TRBJ2-7; 9 positions match TRBD1. The receptor was isolated from a man in his fifties or sixties with renal cell carcinoma. This material consisted of blood, taken from a patient whose treatment included radiotherapy and nephrectomy. The CDR3 DNA reads TGTGCCAGCAGTGACTGGACAGGGGCGACCTACGAGCAGTACTTC. Its protein is CASSDWTGATYEQYF.